Listed below are T cell receptor beta chains from one sample, sequenced in a study of shared clonotypes between healthy human individuals. Clones were sequenced by immunoSEQ multiplex PCR, and TCRdb holds only the in-frame ones, with some missing. This sample has over 2 million clones, with over 85% found just once. The sequenced material came from naive CD4+ T cells sorted from blood. The receptors stem from a man aged 18-30 years in good health. Each CDR3 is given with its conserved first and last residue. A D gene is named only where the DNA matches it firmly. Size is omitted from some rows. Given values are once, few, many or a class for expanded clones.

v_call,clone_size,j_call,d_call,cdr3_nt,cdr3_aa
TRBV28,.,TRBJ2-7,TRBD1,TGTGCCAGCAGTTCCACGGGACAGGGTTCCTACGAGCAGTACTTC,CASSSTGQGSYEQYF
TRBV19,.,TRBJ1-1,TRBD1,TGTGCTACCTGGGACAGGGGTATGAACACTGAAGCTTTCTTT,CATWDRGMNTEAFF
TRBV7-9,.,TRBJ2-1,.,TGTGCCAGCAATGAGGGATTTTACAATGAGCAGTTCTTC,CASNEGFYNEQFF
TRBV11-3,.,TRBJ1-6,.,TGTGCCAGCAGCTTATCCGCGGAACTTAATTCACCCCTCCACTTT,CASSLSAELNSPLHF
TRBV28,.,TRBJ1-2,TRBD1,TGTGCCAGCAGTTCGGTCGGACAGGGTTTCTATGGCTACACCTTC,CASSSVGQGFYGYTF
TRBV6-5,.,TRBJ2-2,TRBD1,TGTGCCAGCAGGAGGGACAGGTCAACCGGGGAGCTGTTTTTT,CASRRDRSTGELFF
TRBV13,.,TRBJ2-5,.,TGTGCCAGCAGCTCGGACAGAGATACGTACCAAGAGACCCAGTACTTC,CASSSDRDTYQETQYF
TRBV7-2,.,TRBJ2-7,.,TGTGCCAGCAGCCGAGGAGGGGACCACTCCTACGAGCAGTACTTC,CASSRGGDHSYEQYF
TRBV30,.,TRBJ2-7,.,TGTGCCTGGAGTGTTGTCCCCTTAAGGGGCCCGATCCTCGACGAGCAGTACTTC,CAWSVVPLRGPILDEQYF
TRBV30,.,TRBJ2-5,TRBD1,TGTGCCTGGGGACAGGGGGGTGCGGAGACCCAGTACTTC,CAWGQGGAETQYF
TRBV7-6,.,TRBJ2-2,.,TGTGCCAGCAGCTTAGATCGTGACTACCGGAACACCGGGGAGCTGTTTTTT,CASSLDRDYRNTGELFF
TRBV6-1,once,TRBJ2-5,.,TGTGCCAGCAGTGAAATGAGTGGGAAAGGTAAATCCCAAGAGACCCAGTACTTC,CASSEMSGKGKSQETQYF
TRBV7-8,.,TRBJ1-1,.,TGTGCCAGCAGCTTATTACGGTTGACTGAAGCTTTCTTT,CASSLLRLTEAFF
TRBV28,.,TRBJ1-2,TRBD1,TGTGCCAGCAGTTTACCCGACAGGGGACTAGACTACACCTTC,CASSLPDRGLDYTF
TRBV5-4,few,TRBJ2-5,TRBD2,TGTGCCAGCAGCGGGACTAGCGGGGGGTGGCGGGAGACCCAGTACTTC,CASSGTSGGWRETQYF
TRBV20-1,.,TRBJ1-4,TRBD1,TGCAGTGCCTGGGACAGAAAACTGTTTTTT,CSAWDRKLFF
TRBV30,.,TRBJ1-1,.,TGTGCCTGGACGTTCGGGACTGAAGCTTTCTTT,CAWTFGTEAFF
TRBV10-2,few,TRBJ2-3,.,TGCGCCAGCAGTGAGATTAGCGGAGGGACAGATACGCAGTATTTT,CASSEISGGTDTQYF
TRBV5-1,once,TRBJ2-7,.,TGCGCCAGCAGCTGGGCCCCCAAGCTGCACGAGCAGTACTTC,CASSWAPKLHEQYF
TRBV6-6,.,TRBJ2-1,.,TGTGCCAGCAGTTCGACCGAAGGGAGACCCGCCAATGAGCAGTTCTTC,CASSSTEGRPANEQFF
TRBV5-3,.,TRBJ2-5,.,TGTGCCAGAAGCTTGAATATAAAAGAGACCCAGTACTTC,CARSLNIKETQYF
TRBV7-2,.,TRBJ2-1,TRBD2,TGTGCCAGCAGCTCGGGGACTAGCGGTTACAATGAGCAGTTCTTC,CASSSGTSGYNEQFF
TRBV5-4,.,TRBJ2-1,.,TGTGCCAGCAGTTCGGAAAGGACCTTCAATGAGCAGTTCTTC,CASSSERTFNEQFF
TRBV4-1,.,TRBJ2-1,.,TGCGCCAGCAGCCGCGCGGGGGCTGGGGACAATGAGCAGTTCTTC,CASSRAGAGDNEQFF
TRBV19,once,TRBJ1-2,.,TGTGCCAGTAGCCTCTACTGGTGGGGGAACAATAACTATGGCTACACCTTC,CASSLYWWGNNNYGYTF
TRBV7-9,.,TRBJ1-2,.,TGTGCCAGCAGCTTACCGGGGAACTATGGCTACACCTTC,CASSLPGNYGYTF
TRBV18,.,TRBJ1-6,.,TGTGCCAGCTCCGAACCGGGGACACCCCTCCACTTT,CASSEPGTPLHF
TRBV4-1,.,TRBJ1-3,TRBD1,TGCGCCAGCAGCCAAGAGGGGACAGCAAGGGCTGGAAACACCATATATTTT,CASSQEGTARAGNTIYF
TRBV5-1,.,TRBJ1-2,TRBD1,TGCGCCAGCAGCACTGGACAGGATCAGGGCTACACCTTC,CASSTGQDQGYTF
TRBV5-1,.,TRBJ2-1,TRBD2,TGCGCCAGCAGCTTGGACGGGGCTAGCGGGCAGTCTGAGCAGTTCTTC,CASSLDGASGQSEQFF
TRBV18,.,TRBJ2-7,TRBD1,TGTGCCAGCTCACCCTACCGGGACAGGGTCTACGAGCAGTACTTC,CASSPYRDRVYEQYF
TRBV6-1,.,TRBJ2-7,.,TGTGCCAGCAGCGTCCTCGGACAAGAATACGAGCAGTACTTC,CASSVLGQEYEQYF
TRBV2,.,TRBJ1-2,.,TGTGCCACCGAACCCCAGGGGTTCTATGGCTACACCTTC,CATEPQGFYGYTF
TRBV5-1,.,TRBJ2-7,TRBD1,TGCGCCAGCAGCCAGGACAGGGGTTACCACGAGCAGTACTTC,CASSQDRGYHEQYF
TRBV7-3,.,TRBJ2-2,.,TGTGCCAGCAGCACCTCGAACACCGGGGAGCTGTTTTTT,CASSTSNTGELFF
TRBV5-1,.,TRBJ1-4,TRBD1,TGCGCCAGCAGCTTGGATCTTGACAGGGATGAAAAACTGTTTTTT,CASSLDLDRDEKLFF
TRBV7-9,.,TRBJ1-1,.,TGTGCCAGCAGCTTCGTAGGGGATAGTAGGTCGGGAGCTTTCTTT,CASSFVGDSRSGAFF
TRBV6-5,.,TRBJ1-6,TRBD1,TGTGCCAGCAGTTCGACAGGGGTAGGGACCCTCCACTTT,CASSSTGVGTLHF
TRBV7-9,.,TRBJ1-3,.,TGTGCCAGCAGCTTGTTCAGGGGTAAAGCCGGAAACACCATATATTTT,CASSLFRGKAGNTIYF
TRBV9,.,TRBJ2-7,.,TGTGCCAGCAGCGTAGACGATAAGGGTTCGAGGGAGCAGTACTTC,CASSVDDKGSREQYF
TRBV2,.,TRBJ2-2,TRBD2,TGTGCCAGCAGTGAATCTAGCGGGAGCCCCGGGGAGCTGTTTTTT,CASSESSGSPGELFF
TRBV7-2,.,TRBJ1-5,.,TGTGCCAGCAGCCAGGACCCGAATCAGCCCCAGCATTTT,CASSQDPNQPQHF
TRBV28,.,TRBJ2-7,.,TGTGCCAGCAGTTTAACGGGACACTCCTACGAGCAGTACTTC,CASSLTGHSYEQYF
TRBV9,few,TRBJ1-2,.,TGTGCCAGCAGCGTAGCTAACAGGACGGGTGGCTACACCTTC,CASSVANRTGGYTF
TRBV7-2,.,TRBJ2-5,.,TGTGCCAGCAGCTTAGGGGGGACCCAAGAGACCCAGTACTTC,CASSLGGTQETQYF
TRBV5-6,.,TRBJ2-7,TRBD1,TGTGCCAGCAGCTTGGACAGGGGGCGGTACGAGCAGTACTTC,CASSLDRGRYEQYF
TRBV18,.,TRBJ2-7,.,TGTGCCAGCTCACCCCCGGGACCCTCCATGGAGCAGTACTTC,CASSPPGPSMEQYF
TRBV6-1,.,TRBJ1-4,TRBD1,TGTGCCAGCAGTAACCGGGACAGGGAACTGTTTTTT,CASSNRDRELFF
TRBV30,.,TRBJ1-1,.,TGTGCCTGGAGTGAACAGGTGAACACTGAAGCTTTCTTT,CAWSEQVNTEAFF
TRBV11-2,.,TRBJ1-1,TRBD1,TGTGCCAGCAGTCGGGACAGGGGGCACGCTTTCTTT,CASSRDRGHAFF
TRBV28,.,TRBJ2-5,.,TGTGCCAGCACCGCATCCCAGTCGATCGGGACCCAGTACTTC,CASTASQSIGTQYF
TRBV11-2,.,TRBJ2-3,.,TGTGCCAGCAGCCGTGGGGGTACGCAGTATTTT,CASSRGGTQYF
TRBV27,once,TRBJ2-3,TRBD2,TGTGCCAGCAGTTTAGCGGGGGGTAGGACAGATACGCAGTATTTT,CASSLAGGRTDTQYF